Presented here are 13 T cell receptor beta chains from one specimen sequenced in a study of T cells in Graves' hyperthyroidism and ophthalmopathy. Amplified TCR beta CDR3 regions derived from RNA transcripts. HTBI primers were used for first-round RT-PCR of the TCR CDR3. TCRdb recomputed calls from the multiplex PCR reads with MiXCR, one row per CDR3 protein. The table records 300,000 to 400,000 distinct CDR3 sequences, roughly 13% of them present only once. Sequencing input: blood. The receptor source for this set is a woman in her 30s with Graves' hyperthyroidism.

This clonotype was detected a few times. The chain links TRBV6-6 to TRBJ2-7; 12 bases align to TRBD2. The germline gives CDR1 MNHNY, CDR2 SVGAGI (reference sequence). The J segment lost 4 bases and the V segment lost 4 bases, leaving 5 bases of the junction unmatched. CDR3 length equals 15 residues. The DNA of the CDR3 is TGTGCCAGCAGTTCTCGACTAGCGGGAGTATACGAGCAGTACTTC. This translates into CASSSRLAGVYEQYF.

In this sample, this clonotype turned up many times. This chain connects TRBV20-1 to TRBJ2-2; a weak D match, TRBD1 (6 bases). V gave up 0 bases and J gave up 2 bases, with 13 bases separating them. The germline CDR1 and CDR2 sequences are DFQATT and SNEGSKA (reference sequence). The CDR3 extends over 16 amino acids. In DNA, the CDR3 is TGCAGTGCTAGAGATCGCCGACAGGACAACACCGGGGAGCTGTTTTTT. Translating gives CSARDRRQDNTGELFF.

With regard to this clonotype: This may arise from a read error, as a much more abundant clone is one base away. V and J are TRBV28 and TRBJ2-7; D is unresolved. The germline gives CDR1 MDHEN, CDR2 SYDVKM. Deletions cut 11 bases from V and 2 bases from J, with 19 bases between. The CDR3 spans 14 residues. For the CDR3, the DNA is TGTGCCGTCGAATGGGATAAGGAACCCTACGAGCAGTACTTC. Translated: CAVEWDKEPYEQYF.

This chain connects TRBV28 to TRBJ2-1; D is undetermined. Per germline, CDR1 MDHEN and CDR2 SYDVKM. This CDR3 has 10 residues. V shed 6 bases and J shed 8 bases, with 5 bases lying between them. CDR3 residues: CASRADEQFF. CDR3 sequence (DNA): TGTGCCAGCAGGGCGGATGAGCAGTTCTTC.

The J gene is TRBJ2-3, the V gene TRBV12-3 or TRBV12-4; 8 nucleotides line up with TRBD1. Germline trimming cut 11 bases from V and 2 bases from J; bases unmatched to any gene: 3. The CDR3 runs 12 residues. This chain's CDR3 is CAGQGYTDTQYF. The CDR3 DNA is TGTGCCGGACAGGGATACACAGATACGCAGTATTTT.

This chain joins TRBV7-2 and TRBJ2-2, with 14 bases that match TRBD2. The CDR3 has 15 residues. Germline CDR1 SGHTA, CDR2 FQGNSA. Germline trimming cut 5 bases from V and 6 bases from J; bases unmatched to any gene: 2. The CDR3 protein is CASSRTSGRSGELFF. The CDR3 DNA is TGTGCCAGCAGCCGGACTAGCGGGAGGTCCGGGGAGCTGTTTTTT.

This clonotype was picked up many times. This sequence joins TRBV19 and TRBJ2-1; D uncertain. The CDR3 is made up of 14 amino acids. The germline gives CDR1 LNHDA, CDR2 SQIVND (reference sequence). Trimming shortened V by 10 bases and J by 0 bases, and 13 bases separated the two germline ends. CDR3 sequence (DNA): TGTGCCACGAAAGGACGAAGCTCCTACAATGAGCAGTTCTTC. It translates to CATKGRSSYNEQFF.

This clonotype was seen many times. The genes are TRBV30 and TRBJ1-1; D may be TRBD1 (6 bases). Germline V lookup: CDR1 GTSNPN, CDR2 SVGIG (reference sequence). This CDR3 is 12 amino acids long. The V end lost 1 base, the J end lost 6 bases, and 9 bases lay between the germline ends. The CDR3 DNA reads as TGTGCCTGGAGTGGGACAGCCGCTGAAGCTTTCTTT. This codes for CAWSGTAAEAFF.

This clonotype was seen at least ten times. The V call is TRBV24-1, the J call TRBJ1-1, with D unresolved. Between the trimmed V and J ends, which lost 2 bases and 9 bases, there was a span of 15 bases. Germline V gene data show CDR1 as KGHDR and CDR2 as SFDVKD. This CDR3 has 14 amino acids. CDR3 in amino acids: CATSDSGRTGKAFF. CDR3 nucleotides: TGTGCCACCAGTGATTCCGGCCGGACCGGCAAAGCTTTCTTT.

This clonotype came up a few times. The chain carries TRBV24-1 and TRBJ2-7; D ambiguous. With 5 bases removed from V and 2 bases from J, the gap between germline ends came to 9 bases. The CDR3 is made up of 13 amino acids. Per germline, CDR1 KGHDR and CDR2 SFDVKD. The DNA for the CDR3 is TGTGCCACCAGTGCGGGCTGGGCCTACGAGCAGTACTTC. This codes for CATSAGWAYEQYF.

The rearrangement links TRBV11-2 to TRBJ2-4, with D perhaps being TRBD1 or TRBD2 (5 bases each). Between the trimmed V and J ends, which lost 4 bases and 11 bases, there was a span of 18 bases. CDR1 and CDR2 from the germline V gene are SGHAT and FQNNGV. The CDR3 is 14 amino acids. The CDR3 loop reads CASSSSSGTRVQYF. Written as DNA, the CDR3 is TGTGCCAGCAGCTCTTCCTCCGGGACGAGGGTTCAGTACTTC.

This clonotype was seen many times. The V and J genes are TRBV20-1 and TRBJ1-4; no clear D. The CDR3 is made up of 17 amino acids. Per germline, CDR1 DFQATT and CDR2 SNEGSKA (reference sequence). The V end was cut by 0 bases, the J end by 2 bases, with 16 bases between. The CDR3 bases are TGCAGTGCTAGAGATCGTTTGGGAGGCGGCACTAATGAAAAACTGTTTTTT. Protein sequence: CSARDRLGGGTNEKLFF.

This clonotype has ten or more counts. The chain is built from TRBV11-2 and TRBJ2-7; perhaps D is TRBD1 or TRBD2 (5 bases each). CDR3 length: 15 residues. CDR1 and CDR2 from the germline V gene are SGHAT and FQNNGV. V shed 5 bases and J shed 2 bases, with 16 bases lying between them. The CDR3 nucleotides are TGTGCCAGCAGCCCCCGGGGCAGGGAGACCTACGAGCAGTACTTC. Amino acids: CASSPRGRETYEQYF.